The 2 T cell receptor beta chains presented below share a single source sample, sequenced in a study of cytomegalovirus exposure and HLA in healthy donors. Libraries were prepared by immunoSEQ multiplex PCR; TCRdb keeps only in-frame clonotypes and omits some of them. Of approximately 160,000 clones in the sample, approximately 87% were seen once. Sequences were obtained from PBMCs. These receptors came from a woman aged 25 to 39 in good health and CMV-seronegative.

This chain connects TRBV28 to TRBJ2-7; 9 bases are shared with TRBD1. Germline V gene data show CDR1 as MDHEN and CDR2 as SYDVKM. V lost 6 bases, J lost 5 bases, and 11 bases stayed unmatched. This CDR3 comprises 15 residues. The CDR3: CASRPEDRGFHEQYF. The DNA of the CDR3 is TGTGCCAGCAGGCCTGAGGACAGGGGATTCCACGAGCAGTACTTC.

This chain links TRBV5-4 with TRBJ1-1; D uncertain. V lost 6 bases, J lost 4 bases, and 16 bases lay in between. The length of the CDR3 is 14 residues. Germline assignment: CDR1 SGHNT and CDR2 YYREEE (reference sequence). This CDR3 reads CASTDFPGGTEAFF. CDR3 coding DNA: TGTGCCAGCACCGACTTTCCAGGAGGCACTGAAGCTTTCTTT.